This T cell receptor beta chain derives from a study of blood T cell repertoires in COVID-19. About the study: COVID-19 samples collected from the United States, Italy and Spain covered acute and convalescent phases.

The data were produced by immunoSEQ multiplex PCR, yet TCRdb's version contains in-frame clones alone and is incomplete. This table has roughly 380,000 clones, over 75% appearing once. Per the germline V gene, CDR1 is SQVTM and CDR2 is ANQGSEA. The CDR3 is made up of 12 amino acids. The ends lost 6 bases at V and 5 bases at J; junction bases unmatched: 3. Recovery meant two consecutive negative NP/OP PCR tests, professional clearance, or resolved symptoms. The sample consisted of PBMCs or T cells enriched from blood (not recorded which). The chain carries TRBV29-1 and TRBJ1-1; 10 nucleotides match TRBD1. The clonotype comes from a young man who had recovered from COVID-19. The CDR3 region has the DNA TGCAGCGTGTGGACAGGGGGGACTGAAGCTTTCTTT. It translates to CSVWTGGTEAFF.